These T cell receptor beta chains were read from a single sample in a study of cytomegalovirus exposure and HLA in healthy donors. Clones were read by immunoSEQ multiplex PCR, and TCRdb kept only the in-frame ones, dropping some. In the table there are about 130,000 clones, about 78% of which are singletons. The sequenced sample was PBMCs. The receptors here all came from a human donor in good health. Both conserved end residues are part of each CDR3. D genes are given only for firm matches. Rows give clone size only sometimes, using once, few, many, or a class for an expanded clone.

- | TRBJ1-5 | TRBV7-2 | - | TGTGCCAGCAGCCCGGGACACCGCAATCAGCCCCAGCATTTT | CASSPGHRNQPQHF
- | TRBJ2-1 | TRBV28 | TRBD1 | TGTGCCAGCTGGGTGGGACAGGGGGGGTATGAGCAGTTCTTC | CASWVGQGGYEQFF
- | TRBJ2-1 | TRBV29-1 | TRBD2 | TGCAGCGTTGATGCGGGGGGTCTCGGTGAGCAGTTCTTC | CSVDAGGLGEQFF
- | TRBJ2-1 | TRBV30 | TRBD2 | TGTGCCTGGAGTGGCCGGGGGGGGCGCGGGAATGAGCAGTTCTTC | CAWSGRGGRGNEQFF
- | TRBJ2-3 | TRBV29-1 | TRBD1 | TGCAGCGTTGAAGTCTTTATCAACAGGGGGTCGCACGATACGCAGTATTTT | CSVEVFINRGSHDTQYF
- | TRBJ1-2 | TRBV27 | - | TGTGTCAGCAGTTTATTCCCAGGATCATATGGCTACACCTTC | CVSSLFPGSYGYTF
- | TRBJ2-1 | TRBV23-1 | TRBD1 | TGCGCCAGCAGTCGACAGGGGAGCTCCTACAATGAGCAGTTCTTC | CASSRQGSSYNEQFF
- | TRBJ2-7 | TRBV29-1 | - | TGCAGCGCCCACCCTGGGGCTGGCGAGCAGTACTTC | CSAHPGAGEQYF
- | TRBJ2-3 | TRBV30 | TRBD2 | TGTGCCCTAGCGGAAATAAGCACAGATACGCAGTATTTT | CALAEISTDTQYF
- | TRBJ2-3 | TRBV27 | TRBD1 | TGTGCCAGCAGTTACCTCCCGGGACAGGGTTGGGATACGCAGTATTTT | CASSYLPGQGWDTQYF
- | TRBJ1-5 | TRBV15 | - | TGTGCCACCAGCAGAGGGGGGGTCGGCAATCAGCCCCAGCATTTT | CATSRGGVGNQPQHF
- | TRBJ1-2 | TRBV5-4 | - | TGTGCCACCCAAGCGAGGACAACTTACGGCTACACCTTC | CATQARTTYGYTF
few | TRBJ2-3 | TRBV2 | TRBD2 | TGTGCCAGCCAGACTAGCGGAAGCACAGATACGCAGTATTTT | CASQTSGSTDTQYF
once | TRBJ1-3 | TRBV14 | - | TGTGCCAACAGCCAGGAGGGGAGACACACCATATATTTT | CANSQEGRHTIYF
once | TRBJ2-1 | TRBV7-9 | - | TGTGCCAGCAGCTTAGCGCTGAGTTGGATAACAGGCTCCGACAATGAGCAGTTCTTC | CASSLALSWITGSDNEQFF
- | TRBJ1-2 | TRBV14 | - | TGTGCCAGCAGCCGTAGACAGGAGTATGGCTACACCTTC | CASSRRQEYGYTF
- | TRBJ2-1 | TRBV5-1 | - | TGCGCCAGCAGCTTGGCCTATTCAGGGAATGAGCAGTTCTTC | CASSLAYSGNEQFF
- | TRBJ1-2 | TRBV5-4 | TRBD1 | TGTGCCAGCAGCTTGGGGGGACAGGGGGCGTTTAACTATGGCTACACCTTC | CASSLGGQGAFNYGYTF
- | TRBJ2-1 | TRBV5-3 | - | TGTGCCAGAAGCTTGGAGCCGGCCACCCCGGCGGGATACAATGAGCAGTTCTTC | CARSLEPATPAGYNEQFF
- | TRBJ2-6 | TRBV19 | - | TGTGCCACCGCAGGGCCAGGGGCCAACGTCCTGACTTTC | CATAGPGANVLTF
- | TRBJ2-1 | TRBV4-2 | - | TGTGCCAGCAGCCAAGTCAAGGCTGGGGGGAGCTATGAGCAGTTCTTC | CASSQVKAGGSYEQFF
few | TRBJ1-1 | TRBV19 | - | TGTGCCAGTAGTACCCTTGGGATGAGGGACACTGAAGCTTTCTTT | CASSTLGMRDTEAFF
- | TRBJ1-5 | TRBV6-5 | TRBD1 | TGTGCCAGCAGACCTACAGGGGATCAGCCCCAGCATTTT | CASRPTGDQPQHF
- | TRBJ2-5 | TRBV5-4 | - | TGTGCCAGCAGCTCTGACAGACATAAAGGGACCCAGTACTTC | CASSSDRHKGTQYF
- | TRBJ2-1 | TRBV2 | - | TGTGCCAGCAAGAGAGGGGGGGCCTACAATGAGCAGTTCTTC | CASKRGGAYNEQFF
- | TRBJ2-3 | TRBV28 | TRBD2 | TGTGCCACCGGTTATAGCGGGGGGCCAGATACGCAGTATTTT | CATGYSGGPDTQYF
- | TRBJ2-5 | TRBV2 | - | TGTGCCAGCAGGGAGGGGAGCCCGGTAGGGACCCAGTACTTC | CASREGSPVGTQYF
- | TRBJ1-2 | TRBV7-3 | - | TGTGCCAGCAGCTTATCGGCCGGGACACCCCTCTATGGCTACACCTTC | CASSLSAGTPLYGYTF
- | TRBJ2-7 | TRBV19 | TRBD2 | TGTGCCAGTAGTATGTCCCCGGCTAGCGGCTACGAGCAGTACTTC | CASSMSPASGYEQYF
- | TRBJ2-7 | TRBV7-2 | TRBD1 | TGTGCCAGCAGCTCCAGTCCGGGACAGGCCCGTTCGGAGCAGTACTTC | CASSSSPGQARSEQYF
- | TRBJ2-7 | TRBV29-1 | - | TGCAGCGTTGCCCACGGCGAGCAGTACTTC | CSVAHGEQYF
- | TRBJ1-2 | TRBV9 | - | TGTGCCAGCAGCGTAGGTGGGCAACATGGCTACACCTTC | CASSVGGQHGYTF
once | TRBJ1-1 | TRBV4-2 | - | TGTGCCAGCAGCCACGCCCGCGACACTGAAGCTTTCTTT | CASSHARDTEAFF
- | TRBJ1-3 | TRBV30 | - | TGTGCCTGGAGTGTCAATTTGAGACCCCGCTTCGGGTCTGGAAACACCATATATTTT | CAWSVNLRPRFGSGNTIYF
- | TRBJ2-5 | TRBV6-5 | - | TGTGCCAGCAGCCGACAGATTCAAGAGACCCAGTACTTC | CASSRQIQETQYF
- | TRBJ2-1 | TRBV5-6 | TRBD1 | TGTGCCAGCAGCTTGGTGGGGACAGGGTTGGGAAATGAGCAGTTCTTC | CASSLVGTGLGNEQFF
few | TRBJ2-1 | TRBV28 | - | TGTGCCAGCACCCCCCCGGAGACCCGATCCTACAATGAGCAGTTCTTC | CASTPPETRSYNEQFF
- | TRBJ1-2 | TRBV11-2 | - | TGTGCCAGCAGCGCCCTAACTGGCTCTAGAGTCTACACCTTC | CASSALTGSRVYTF